These T cell receptor delta chains were read from a single sample in a study of Vδ1+ human thymocytes. TCRdb applied CATT to the multiplex PCR reads for clone calling. The sample has 50,000 to 75,000 delta-chain clones, roughly 15% seen once. Specimen: Vdelta1+ gamma-delta thymocytes from the thymus. Receptors originate from a girl under three years old who had congenital heart surgery. Both conserved end residues are part of each CDR3. The order of the fields is V gene, J gene, D gene, CDR3 protein. A D gene is named only where the DNA matches it firmly.

V gene: TRAV29/DV5; J gene: TRDJ1; D gene: -; CDR3 protein: CAASNLIVFLRRLGVYKLIF
V gene: TRDV1; J gene: TRDJ1; D gene: -; CDR3 protein: CALGESPTMSAHRGPTDTDKLIF
V gene: TRDV1; J gene: TRDJ1; D gene: TRDD3; CDR3 protein: CALGELSPLGDFTDKLIF
V gene: TRDV1; J gene: TRDJ1; D gene: -; CDR3 protein: CALGELDRYTDKLIF
V gene: TRDV1; J gene: TRDJ1; D gene: TRDD3; CDR3 protein: CALGEPIISYRVSGGIRPHNTDKLIF
V gene: TRDV1; J gene: TRDJ1; D gene: TRDD3; CDR3 protein: CALGEGFGGYLTDKLIF
V gene: TRDV1; J gene: TRDJ1; D gene: TRDD3; CDR3 protein: CALAALNPGDTTDKLIF
V gene: TRDV1; J gene: TRDJ1; D gene: -; CDR3 protein: CALGEFPPEIHTDKLIF
V gene: TRDV1; J gene: TRDJ1; D gene: TRDD2; CDR3 protein: CALGDVFPTSTGTDKLIF
V gene: TRDV1; J gene: TRDJ1; D gene: -; CDR3 protein: CALGERLHRLGDGRVTDKLIF
V gene: TRDV1; J gene: TRDJ1; D gene: TRDD3; CDR3 protein: CALGTIKWGYARTDKLIF
V gene: TRDV1; J gene: TRDJ1; D gene: TRDD3; CDR3 protein: CALGAGSYWGIPYTDKLIF
V gene: TRDV1; J gene: TRDJ1; D gene: TRDD3; CDR3 protein: CALGELPPPGAGGSYTDKLIF
V gene: TRDV1; J gene: TRDJ1; D gene: TRDD3; CDR3 protein: CALGAVLGDIWSTDKLIF
V gene: TRDV2; J gene: TRDJ1; D gene: TRDD3; CDR3 protein: CACDTPRPSLYWGILTDKLIF